The 19 T cell receptor beta chains below all came from one sample that was sequenced in a study of glioma-infiltrating T cells. Using RNA template, CDR3s of TCR alpha and beta were amplified with iRepertoire arm-PCR. TCRdb passed the multiplex PCR reads through MiXCR, listing each CDR3 protein once. Seen here are some 110,000 distinct CDR3 sequences, roughly 25% observed once, and the top ten hold 13% to 15%. The material sequenced was glioma tissue, nonneoplastic brain tissue, or PBMCs (not recorded which). Every receptor here comes from a human donor with low-grade glioma or glioblastoma, undergoing nonglioma brain surgery, or in good health (not recorded which).

There are many counts of this clonotype. V and J are TRBV7-2 and TRBJ2-1, with 14 positions matching TRBD2. The CDR3 runs to 15 residues. The J segment lost 7 bases and the V segment lost 1 base, leaving 0 bases of the junction unmatched. In germline, CDR1 is SGHTA, CDR2 FQGNSA. The DNA for the CDR3 is TGTGCCAGCAGCTTAGGACTAGCGGGAGGGAATGAGCAGTTCTTC. This encodes CASSLGLAGGNEQFF.

As regards this clonotype: This may be a read error: a much more frequent sequence differs by one nucleotide. Because the CDR3 is missing its conserved closing phenylalanine or tryptophan, this is likely a read error. The DNA of the CDR3 is TGTGCCACCAGCAGAGATTCAGGGTACCCCTACGAGCAGTACCTC. Amino acid sequence: CATSRDSGYPYEQYL. The chain links TRBV15 to TRBJ2-5; TRBD1 might be the D (5 bases). The DNA end is more similar to TRBJ2-7, so the J call may be wrong. The CDR3 totals 15 residues. Germline V lookup: CDR1 LNHNV, CDR2 YYDKDF (reference sequence).

This clonotype was seen ten or more times. This chain links TRBV6-1 with TRBJ1-1; D is perhaps TRBD1 (6 bases). V dropped 6 bases and J dropped 5 bases, with 13 bases sitting between them. The CDR3 loop spans 13 amino acids. Looked up from germline, CDR1 is MNHNS and CDR2 is SASEGT. In DNA, the CDR3 is TGTGCCAGCAGCTGGTCAGGGGAGACTGAAGCTTTCTTT. Protein: CASSWSGETEAFF.

This clonotype was found a few times. The J gene is TRBJ2-5, the V gene TRBV7-2; D not certain. Trimming pared 5 bases from V and 1 base from J, leaving 11 bases between. The CDR3 covers 14 residues. Per the germline V gene, CDR1 is SGHTA and CDR2 is FQGNSA. DNA of the CDR3: TGTGCCAGCAGCCAACGGTGGGTCCAAGAGACCCAGTACTTC. The encoded protein is CASSQRWVQETQYF. The variable domain in full, completed from reference TRBV7-2 and TRBJ2-5, reads GAGVSQSPSNKVTEKGKDVELRCDPISGHTALYWYRQSLGQGLEFLIYFQGNSAPDKSGLPSDRFSAERTGGSVSTLTIQRTQQEDSAVYLCASSQRWVQETQYFGPGTRLLVL.

The chain uses TRBV6-2 or TRBV6-3 and TRBJ2-7; D possibly corresponds to TRBD1 (6 bases). The V end lost 7 bases, the J end lost 3 bases, and 16 bases lay between the germline ends. The CDR3 is 14 amino acids. Germline assignment: CDR1 MNHEY and CDR2 SVGEGT. In DNA, the CDR3 is TGTGCCAGCAATAACCCCGGGACAAGCTACGAGCAGTACTTC. It yields the protein CASNNPGTSYEQYF.

At least ten counts were recorded for this clonotype. The J gene is TRBJ1-1, the V gene TRBV20-1; D ambiguous. The CDR3 is made up of 14 amino acids. Germline V gives CDR1 DFQATT, CDR2 SNEGSKA (reference sequence). Trimming removed 5 bases from V and 0 bases from J, with 13 bases in between. CDR3 region: CSAPPYAVNTEAFF. The CDR3 DNA follows: TGCAGTGCTCCGCCCTACGCAGTGAACACTGAAGCTTTCTTT.

The table lists this clonotype with many counts. The chain recombines TRBV5-4 with TRBJ1-3; D is unclear. This CDR3 has 15 residues. The V and J ends lost 4 bases and 0 bases respectively, with 11 bases between them. The germline CDR1 and CDR2 sequences are SGHNT and YYREEE (reference sequence). The CDR3 here is CASSQDPRSGNTIYF. For the CDR3, the DNA is TGTGCCAGCAGCCAAGACCCACGCTCTGGAAACACCATATATTTT.

This clonotype was recorded many times. The gene calls are TRBV7-2 and TRBJ1-5; 9 bases fit TRBD1. This CDR3 contains 15 residues. The V gene's germline CDR1 is SGHTA and CDR2 FQGNSA. V was clipped by 5 bases and J by 7 bases; unmatched bases: 9. In DNA form, the CDR3 reads TGTGCCAGCAGCCTAGACAGGGGGGAGGGCCAGCCCCAGCATTTT. It translates to CASSLDRGEGQPQHF.

This clonotype was seen ten or more times. V gene TRBV15 combines with J gene TRBJ2-7, with 14 bases matching TRBD2. J gave up 4 bases and V 0 bases, and 8 bases lay outside the gene matches. The germline V gene has CDR1 LNHNV and CDR2 YYDKDF (reference sequence). The CDR3 loop spans 18 amino acids. CDR3 residues: CATSRDQGLAGVMYEQYF. CDR3 nucleotides: TGTGCCACCAGCAGAGACCAGGGACTAGCGGGAGTAATGTACGAGCAGTACTTC.

This clonotype was detected only a few times. A much larger clone differs by one base, so this may be a read error. Here the CDR3 reads CASSLDILNTEALF. The CDR3 DNA sequence: TGTGCCAGCAGCTTAGATATTTTGAACACTGAAGCTCTCTTT. The chain combines TRBV7-9 with TRBJ1-1; D gene uncertain. Germline CDR1 reads SEHNR; CDR2 reads FQNEAQ (reference sequence). The CDR3 consists of 14 residues. The whole variable domain, filled in from reference TRBV7-9 and TRBJ1-1, reads DTGVSQNPRHKITKRGQNVTFRCDPISEHNRLYWYRQTLGQGPEFLTYFQNEAQLEKSRLLSDRFSAERPKGSFSTLEIQRTEQGDSAMYLCASSLDILNTEALFGQGTRLTVV.

About this clonotype itself: At one end, the junction sequence differs from germline, possibly due to a read error. The V gene is TRBV20-1, the J gene TRBJ2-1; 16 nucleotides align to TRBD2. This CDR3 is built from 18 residues. Germline assignment: CDR1 DFQATT and CDR2 SNEGSKA (reference sequence). The CDR3 loop is CSSRVGSGLAGGNNGQFF. The CDR3 DNA is TGCAGTTCTAGAGTGGGATCGGGACTAGCGGGAGGGAACAATGGGCAGTTCTTC.

This clonotype was detected many times. V usage is TRBV28 and J usage is TRBJ1-5; D is ambiguous. This CDR3 region has 14 residues. Deletions cut 3 bases from V and 6 bases from J, with 12 bases between. Germline assignment: CDR1 MDHEN and CDR2 SYDVKM. The CDR3 protein is CASSFDGRRQPQHF. Here the CDR3 DNA reads TGTGCCAGCAGTTTCGACGGGCGGCGTCAGCCCCAGCATTTT.

This clonotype was seen a handful of times. A much larger clone differs by one base, so this may be a read error. In this CDR3 the conserved last residue, phenylalanine or tryptophan, is missing, so a read error is likely. CDR3 protein: CSVSTSEETQYL. The CDR3 region has the DNA TGCAGCGTTTCCACTAGCGAAGAGACCCAGTACTTA. The rearrangement links TRBV29-1 to TRBJ2-5; 7 bases are shared with TRBD2. Unmatched junction bases numbered 3, after V lost 5 bases and J lost 3 bases. CDR1 and CDR2 (germline): SQVTM, ANQGSEA. The CDR3 spans 12 residues.

This clonotype was recorded many times. This may arise from a read error, as a much more abundant clone is one base away. V gene TRBV6-1 combines with J gene TRBJ2-3; 7 bases map to TRBD1. This CDR3 spans 14 amino acids. Germline CDR1 reads MNHNS; CDR2 reads SASEGT. This CDR3 is CVSTNRDSTDTQYF. The CDR3 region has the DNA TGTGTCAGCACCAACCGGGACAGTACAGATACGCAGTATTTT.

This clonotype has a handful of counts. V usage is TRBV10-3 and J usage is TRBJ1-2; a possible D gene is TRBD1 (6 bases). CDR3 length equals 14 residues. V dropped 10 bases and J dropped 2 bases, with 17 bases sitting between them. The germline V gene encodes CDR1 ENHRY and CDR2 SYGVKD. The CDR3 is CATTVWGTNYGYTF. CDR3 coding DNA: TGTGCCACTACGGTGTGGGGGACAAACTATGGCTACACCTTC.

The table lists this clonotype with many counts. V usage is TRBV4-1 and J usage is TRBJ2-7, with 8 positions matching TRBD1. Trimming removed 4 bases from V and 3 bases from J; junction bases left unmatched: 8. Germline V CDR1 and CDR2: MGHRA, YSYEKL. CDR3 length: 15 amino acids. CDR3 sequence: CASSPRGQGGYEQYF. The DNA of the CDR3 is TGCGCCAGCAGCCCACGCGGACAGGGTGGCTACGAGCAGTACTTC.

Note on this clonotype: The conserved final phenylalanine or tryptophan is absent from the CDR3, which likely points to a read error. The chain links TRBV5-1 to TRBJ1-5, with TRBD1 identical over 7 bases. This CDR3 is 14 amino acids long. Unmatched junction bases numbered 4, after V lost 4 bases and J lost 3 bases. Germline-derived CDR1 and CDR2 are SGHRS and YFSETQ. The CDR3 loop is CASSPGTDNQPQHL. The CDR3 nucleotides are TGCGCCAGCAGCCCCGGGACAGACAATCAGCCCCAGCATCTT.

This clonotype has ten or more counts. The chain combines TRBV4-3 with TRBJ2-3; D is undetermined. The CDR3 contains 15 residues. The V end lost 1 base, the J end lost 2 bases, and 10 bases lay between the germline ends. CDR1 and CDR2 (germline): LGHNA, YSLEER. The CDR3 spells CASSQGSSHTDTQYF. CDR3 nucleotide sequence: TGCGCCAGCAGCCAAGGAAGCTCGCACACAGATACGCAGTATTTT.

This clonotype came up many times. The V and J genes are TRBV3-1 and TRBJ2-7; D is perhaps TRBD1 or TRBD2 (5 bases each). Trimming stripped 1 base from V and 4 bases from J, with 8 bases between. This CDR3 comprises 13 residues. Looked up from germline, CDR1 is LGHDT and CDR2 is YNNKEL (reference sequence). The CDR3 DNA follows: TGTGCCAGCAGCCAAGGGGACGGGTACGAGCAGTACTTC. This translates into CASSQGDGYEQYF.